Listed below are T cell receptor beta chains from one sample, sequenced in a study of T cells in localized non-small cell lung cancer. This table comes from immunoSEQ multiplex PCR, and its TCRdb copy is limited to in-frame clones, with some not included. The table includes more than 8,000 clones, less than 95% detected once. Sequences were derived from peripheral blood, sampled before any cancer treatment. The receptors originated from a male donor at least 60 years old with stage III squamous cell lung carcinoma. CDR3s include the opening cysteine and the closing phenylalanine or tryptophan. D genes are given only for firm matches. Clone size appears in some rows only: once, few, many, or a class for an expanded clone.

j_gene	v_gene	d_gene	abundance	CDR3nt	CDR3aa
TRBJ1-1	TRBV15	TRBD1	hyperexpanded	TGTGCCACCAGCAGAGACAGGGGGCATGCTGAAGCTTTCTTT	CATSRDRGHAEAFF
TRBJ1-3	TRBV28	-	-	TGTGCCAGCAGTTTGTCTCGAAACACCATATATTTT	CASSLSRNTIYF
TRBJ1-2	TRBV5-1	-	-	TGCGCCAGCAGCTTGCTTGCAGGTTCTAACTATGGCTACACCTTC	CASSLLAGSNYGYTF
TRBJ2-2	TRBV7-6	TRBD1	once	TGTGCCAGTTTTCATAGGGGGCACAGGGGGCTTTACGACACCGGGGAGCTGTTTTTT	CASFHRGHRGLYDTGELFF
TRBJ1-5	TRBV4-2	TRBD1	-	TGTGCCAGCAGCCCCGGGGACAGGGGCAATCAGCCCCAGCATTTT	CASSPGDRGNQPQHF
TRBJ2-3	TRBV29-1	-	-	TGCAGCGTCGTCCATTATACAGATACGCAGTATTTT	CSVVHYTDTQYF
TRBJ2-5	TRBV11-2	TRBD1	-	TGTGCCAGCACCCTATCAGGGGGCTCCCCAGAGACCCAGTACTTC	CASTLSGGSPETQYF
TRBJ1-6	TRBV6-6	TRBD1	-	TGTGCCAGCAGTTACTCGACAGGGGGGTACAATTCACCCCTCCACTTT	CASSYSTGGYNSPLHF
TRBJ2-1	TRBV4-1	TRBD2	-	TGCGCCAGCAGCCAAGCCCGGGGGGGCCCCTACAATGAGCAGTTCTTC	CASSQARGGPYNEQFF
TRBJ1-5	TRBV5-6	TRBD1	-	TGTGCCAGCAGCTCGACAGGGAGGTCGGCTCCTAGCAATCAGCCCCAGCATTTT	CASSSTGRSAPSNQPQHF
TRBJ2-3	TRBV6-6	TRBD1	-	TGTGCCAGCAGTGGGGACAGGGGACTCACAGATACGCAGTATTTT	CASSGDRGLTDTQYF
TRBJ2-7	TRBV4-2	-	-	TGTGCCAGCAGCCAAGAAAAACTTTTCTACGAGCAGTACTTC	CASSQEKLFYEQYF
TRBJ2-3	TRBV28	-	-	TGTGCCAGCAGTTTACAGGGTTTCAGCTCAGATACGCAGTATTTT	CASSLQGFSSDTQYF
TRBJ2-3	TRBV28	-	-	TGTGCCAGCAGTTTAGCGACCGCGGCCACAGATACGCAGTATTTT	CASSLATAATDTQYF
TRBJ2-5	TRBV4-2	-	-	TGTGCCAGCAGCCAAGCAGCAGGGATCCAAGAGACCCAGTACTTC	CASSQAAGIQETQYF
TRBJ2-1	TRBV18	TRBD2	-	TGTGCCAGCTCACCGTCACCCGGGGGGAATGAGCAGTTCTTC	CASSPSPGGNEQFF
TRBJ1-2	TRBV7-9	TRBD1	-	TGTGCCAGCAGCTTACTACAGGGGGACTATGGCTACACCTTC	CASSLLQGDYGYTF
TRBJ1-2	TRBV25-1	-	-	TGTGCCAGCAGTGCCCCCGGGGAGAACTATGGCTACACCTTC	CASSAPGENYGYTF
TRBJ2-2	TRBV4-1	-	-	TGCGCCAGCAGCATCGTTGATCTCGGGGTCCCCAGAACCGGGGAGCTGTTTTTT	CASSIVDLGVPRTGELFF